This TCR beta chain is from a study of regulatory T cells in long-lasting Graves disease. Libraries of TCR beta came from iRepertoire HTBI primers plus Arm-PCR of CDR3 regions. From the multiplex PCR reads, TCRdb called clonotypes with MiXCR, one entry per CDR3 protein. This table holds some 500,000 distinct CDR3 sequences, approximately 12% found once. Trimming stripped 4 bases from V and 4 bases from J, with 21 bases between. CDR3 size: 17 residues. Per germline, CDR1 LNHNV and CDR2 YYDKDF (reference sequence). The time point here: newly diagnosed GD, antithyroid drugs for less than 3 months. From PBMCs, RNA was extracted and then used to make the TCR library. A volume of approximately 9.8 milliliters of peripheral blood was collected in EDTA tubes. This clonotype has a count of ten or more. These data were likewise used in another study, on T cells in Graves' hyperthyroidism and ophthalmopathy. That paper notes: The diagnostic basis comprised clinical symptoms, serum thyroxine and TRAb, thyroid ultrasound and orbital computed tomography. Using the HTBI primer set, a first-round RT-PCR was run on the TCR CDR3.

This sample comprised peripheral blood mononuclear cells (PBMCs), obtained at new diagnosis, from a patient treated with antithyroid drugs. V usage is TRBV15 and J usage is TRBJ2-3, with D perhaps TRBD2 (6 bases). This TCR was recovered from a man aged 30 to 45 with Graves disease. The CDR3 DNA is TGTGCCACCAGCATTCACGGGGGAACCACAGCGGCAGATACGCAGTATTTT. It encodes CATSIHGGTTAADTQYF.